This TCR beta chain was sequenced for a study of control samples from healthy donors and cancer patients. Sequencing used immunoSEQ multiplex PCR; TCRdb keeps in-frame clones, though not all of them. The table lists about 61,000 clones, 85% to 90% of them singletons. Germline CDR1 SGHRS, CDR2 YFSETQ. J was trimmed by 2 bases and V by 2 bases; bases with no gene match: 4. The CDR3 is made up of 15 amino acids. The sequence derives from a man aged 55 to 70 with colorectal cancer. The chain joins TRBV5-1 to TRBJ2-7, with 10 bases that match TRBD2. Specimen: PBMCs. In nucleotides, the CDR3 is TGCGCCAGCAGCTTTGGGAGCGGGGGGGCCTACGAGCAGTACTTC. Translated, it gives CASSFGSGGAYEQYF.